Below, 32 T cell receptor beta chains from the same sample are listed, as sequenced in a study of cytomegalovirus exposure and HLA in healthy donors. With 60 Vbeta and 13 Jbeta primers, the PCR was carried out. Method: immunoSEQ multiplex PCR; TCRdb's copy keeps in-frame clones and lacks some. The repertoire consists of fewer than 95,000 clones, with more than 75% occurring once and the leading ten covering 2% to 2.5%. Sequenced material: PBMCs. The receptors were sampled from a man younger than 35 in good health and CMV-seronegative.

The rearrangement links TRBV5-1 to TRBJ2-5; weak D call: TRBD2 (5 bases). The end of the DNA aligns better with TRBJ2-7, so the J call may be wrong. This CDR3 spans 14 amino acids. Per the germline V gene, CDR1 is SGHRS and CDR2 is YFSETQ. CDR3 in amino acids: CASSLTGSSYEQYF. The CDR3 nucleotides read TGCGCCAGCAGCTTAACGGGGAGCTCCTACGAGCAGTACTTC.

The gene calls are TRBV29-1 and TRBJ2-1; TRBD1 might be the D (6 bases). The CDR3 is made up of 13 amino acids. The germline CDR1 and CDR2 sequences are SQVTM and ANQGSEA. Trimming stripped 1 base from V and 9 bases from J, with 13 bases between. The CDR3 here is CSVEVTGMSEQFF. The CDR3 DNA reads as TGCAGCGTTGAAGTTACAGGGATGAGTGAGCAGTTCTTC.

The V gene is TRBV12-5, the J gene TRBJ2-5; perhaps TRBD1 as D (5 bases). The DNA end is a closer match to TRBJ2-7, so the J assignment may be wrong. Germline V lookup: CDR1 LGHNT, CDR2 FRNRAP. The CDR3 is made up of 17 amino acids. The CDR3 reads CASGFYPPTTASYEQYF. CDR3 sequence (DNA): TGTGCTAGTGGTTTCTACCCCCCGACGACAGCCTCCTACGAGCAGTACTTC.

A word on this clone: Likely a read error: the CDR3 ends without its conserved phenylalanine or tryptophan. This sequence joins TRBV18 and TRBJ1-2; TRBD1 aligns across 11 bases. Germline V gene lookup returns CDR1 KGHSH and CDR2 LQKENI. Trimming cost V 2 bases and J 4 bases; bases outside gene matches: 9. The CDR3 is made up of 17 amino acids. Here the CDR3 DNA reads TGTGCCAGCTCACCAACCGGCCCCGGACAGGGGGCCTATGGCTACACCCTC. Translation: CASSPTGPGQGAYGYTL.

The genes are TRBV2 and TRBJ2-3; 9 bases align to TRBD2. CDR1 and CDR2 (germline): SNHLY, FYNNEI. The CDR3 length is 18 residues. Germline trimming cut 0 bases from V and 6 bases from J; bases unmatched to any gene: 13. The CDR3, as DNA: TGTGCCAGCAGTGAAGCGGGGCTAGCGGGGACTCCCCTGGATACGCAGTATTTT. The encoded protein is CASSEAGLAGTPLDTQYF. Full variable domain (rest looked up from reference TRBV2 and TRBJ2-3): EPEVTQTPSHQVTQMGQEVILRCVPISNHLYFYWYRQILGQKVEFLVSFYNNEISEKSEIFDDQFSVERPDGSNFTLKIRSTKLEDSAMYFCASSEAGLAGTPLDTQYFGPGTRLTVL.

This clone appeared once. The gene calls are TRBV6-6 and TRBJ1-1; tentatively, D is TRBD1 (6 bases). Looked up from germline, CDR1 is MNHNY and CDR2 is SVGAGI (reference sequence). The length of the CDR3 is 13 residues. Trimming shortened V by 2 bases and J by 7 bases, and 11 bases separated the two germline ends. The CDR3 DNA follows: TGTGCCAGCAGTTACGGGGGGGCAAATGAAGCTTTCTTT. This sequence encodes CASSYGGANEAFF.

This clone was observed a few times. This chain joins TRBV9 and TRBJ1-4; D call uncertain. This CDR3 is 14 amino acids long. V lost 0 bases to trimming and J lost 8 bases, with 11 bases between them. Germline V gives CDR1 SGDLS, CDR2 YYNGEE. DNA of the CDR3: TGTGCCAGCAGCGTAGGGAATCTAGGCGAAAAACTGTTTTTT. Its protein is CASSVGNLGEKLFF.

J is TRBJ2-7 and V is TRBV10-3; tentatively, D is TRBD1 (5 bases). Trimming stripped 6 bases from V and 3 bases from J, with 18 bases between. Germline V gene data show CDR1 as ENHRY and CDR2 as SYGVKD. This CDR3 has 15 amino acids. CDR3 nucleotide sequence: TGTGCCATCAGCTCCCAGGACCAGGGTGGCTACGAGCAGTACTTC. This sequence encodes CAISSQDQGGYEQYF.

This chain uses TRBV4-2 with TRBJ2-2; TRBD2 agrees at 12 bases. V lost 5 bases, J lost 7 bases, and 8 bases stayed unmatched. The germline gives CDR1 LGHNA, CDR2 YNFKEQ. CDR3 length: 16 residues. DNA for the CDR3: TGTGCCAGCAGCGTCCCTAGCGGGGGGGCCTTCGGGGAGCTGTTTTTT. It translates to CASSVPSGGAFGELFF.

The V call is TRBV9, the J call TRBJ1-3, with D possibly being TRBD1 (5 bases). This CDR3 contains 18 residues. Trimming stripped 1 base from V and 0 bases from J, with 17 bases between. Germline values: CDR1 SGDLS, CDR2 YYNGEE. The CDR3 DNA follows: TGTGCCAGCAGCGTAACGGTCCAGGGCGGGAACTCTGGAAACACCATATATTTT. It yields the protein CASSVTVQGGNSGNTIYF.

The CDR3, as DNA: TGTGCCAGCAGCAGCCGGCGGGGAGTACCAGGAAACACCATATATTTT. It encodes CASSSRRGVPGNTIYF. The rearrangement links TRBV11-2 to TRBJ1-3, with D unresolved. Germline V gene sequence: CDR1 SGHAT, CDR2 FQNNGV. The CDR3 spans 16 residues. V was pared by 5 bases and J by 4 bases, with 18 bases between.

J is TRBJ1-2 and V is TRBV6-5; D unclear. This CDR3 has 13 residues. V shed 8 bases and J shed 8 bases, with 18 bases lying between them. Germline CDR1 is MNHEY and CDR2 is SVGAGI. CDR3 loop: CASYPGGALGYTF. CDR3 bases: TGTGCCAGCTACCCCGGAGGTGCGTTAGGCTACACCTTC.

This CDR3 reads CASSPRRGGTDTQYF. The CDR3 bases are TGCGCCAGCAGCCCCCGGCGGGGGGGCACAGATACGCAGTATTTT. This chain uses TRBV4-1 with TRBJ2-3; 8 bases fit TRBD2. Germline CDR1 is MGHRA and CDR2 is YSYEKL. Trimming at V came to 4 bases and at J to 1 base, leaving 4 bases not matched to a gene. This CDR3 spans 15 amino acids.

The CDR3 DNA sequence: TGCGCCAGCACCCGGGGACAGGGGGATTGGGGCACTGAAGCTTTCTTT. Residues: CASTRGQGDWGTEAFF. The chain links TRBV23-1 to TRBJ1-1; 11 bases agree with TRBD1. TRBV23-1 qualifies as an ORF whose function is uncertain. This CDR3 comprises 16 residues. With 7 bases clipped from V and 4 bases from J, the junction kept 11 bases outside the gene matches.

In its sample, this clone was seen a few times. This chain uses TRBV11-2 with TRBJ2-5; 9 bases align to TRBD2. V was pared by 10 bases and J by 5 bases, with 14 bases of the junction left unmatched. Germline-derived CDR1 and CDR2 are SGHAT and FQNNGV. The CDR3 runs to 15 residues. The CDR3 DNA reads as TGTGCCACCTTGAGTCAGCGGGGGGTTAGGGAGACCCAGTACTTC. As protein: CATLSQRGVRETQYF.

CDR3 nucleotide sequence: TGTGCCAGCAGCCAAGATCTCCAGGGGGGCAAAAACATTCAGTACTTC. Translation gives CASSQDLQGGKNIQYF. This sequence joins TRBV4-2 and TRBJ2-4; D might be TRBD1 (7 bases). The V gene lost 0 bases and the J gene lost 3 bases, with 12 bases spanning the gap. This CDR3 is built from 16 residues. Per germline, CDR1 LGHNA and CDR2 YNFKEQ.

The J gene is TRBJ1-1, the V gene TRBV20-1; 8 nucleotides agree with TRBD1. The CDR3 has 11 amino acids. V trimming: 5 bases; J trimming: 6 bases; junction bases outside the gene matches: 2. Germline CDR1 reads DFQATT; CDR2 reads SNEGSKA (reference sequence). CDR3 amino acids: CSADRGAEAFF. The CDR3 region has the DNA TGCAGTGCTGACAGGGGCGCTGAAGCTTTCTTT.

The chain links TRBV5-1 to TRBJ1-5, with a weak D call TRBD1 (5 bases). The germline gives CDR1 SGHRS, CDR2 YFSETQ. This CDR3 is built from 15 residues. V gave up 4 bases and J gave up 0 bases, with 11 bases separating them. CDR3 loop: CASSPVGGSNQPQHF. CDR3 nucleotides: TGCGCCAGCAGCCCCGTCGGGGGTAGCAATCAGCCCCAGCATTTT.

The rearrangement uses TRBV2 and TRBJ2-3; 11 nucleotides line up with TRBD2. The CDR3 consists of 15 residues. Germline loops: CDR1 SNHLY, CDR2 FYNNEI. J gave up 6 bases and V 7 bases, and 9 bases lay outside the gene matches. DNA for the CDR3: TGTGCCAGCACCCTGACTAGCGGGGTAGGGGATACGCAGTATTTT. Translated, it gives CASTLTSGVGDTQYF. Using reference TRBV2 and TRBJ2-3 for the parts outside the CDR3, the full variable domain is EPEVTQTPSHQVTQMGQEVILRCVPISNHLYFYWYRQILGQKVEFLVSFYNNEISEKSEIFDDQFSVERPDGSNFTLKIRSTKLEDSAMYFCASTLTSGVGDTQYFGPGTRLTVL.

The chain recombines TRBV14 with TRBJ2-1; 9 bases fit TRBD2. The germline V gene encodes CDR1 SGHDN and CDR2 FVKESK. The CDR3 runs 15 residues. The trim removed 2 bases at V and 4 bases at J, leaving 3 bases unmatched. Here the CDR3 reads CASSQLAGGYNEQFF. In DNA, the CDR3 is TGTGCCAGCAGCCAATTGGCGGGGGGGTACAATGAGCAGTTCTTC.

The chain has TRBV28 and TRBJ2-3, with 7 bases lining up with TRBD2. The CDR3 covers 18 residues. Trimming cost V 6 bases and J 0 bases; bases outside gene matches: 15. CDR1 is MDHEN and CDR2 is SYDVKM in the germline V gene. The CDR3 loop is CASSKFISSGTSTDTQYF. For the CDR3, the DNA is TGTGCCAGCAGCAAATTTATCTCTAGCGGAACTAGCACAGATACGCAGTATTTT.

The chain has TRBV4-1 and TRBJ1-1; perhaps TRBD1 as D (6 bases). V shed 1 base and J shed 3 bases, with 9 bases lying between them. The CDR3 has 14 amino acids. Germline values: CDR1 MGHRA, CDR2 YSYEKL. The CDR3 region is CASSQGQVHTEAFF. The DNA for the CDR3 is TGCGCCAGCAGCCAAGGACAGGTCCACACTGAAGCTTTCTTT.

The chain employs TRBV9 and TRBJ2-2; TRBD2 might be the D (6 bases). V was pared by 4 bases and J by 3 bases, with 10 bases between. Germline V gene lookup returns CDR1 SGDLS and CDR2 YYNGEE. CDR3 length: 14 amino acids. CDR3 coding DNA: TGTGCCAGCAGCCCCTTAGCGGACACCGGGGAGCTGTTTTTT. Translated, it gives CASSPLADTGELFF.

The chain carries TRBV6-1 and TRBJ1-5; 7 bases align to TRBD1. Trimming took 3 bases from V and 3 from J; bases not matched to a gene: 5. This CDR3 comprises 15 residues. CDR1 is MNHNS, CDR2 SASEGT, per germline. The CDR3 nucleotides are TGTGCCAGCAGTGATACTGGACAGGTCAATCAGCCCCAGCATTTT. This codes for CASSDTGQVNQPQHF.

This rearrangement joins TRBV7-8 to TRBJ2-7, with 7 bases fitting TRBD1. With 5 bases clipped from V and 5 bases from J, the junction kept 18 bases outside the gene matches. This CDR3 region has 17 residues. Germline CDR1 is SGHVS and CDR2 is FQNEAQ. As DNA, the CDR3 is TGTGCCAGCAGCCCCAGCCACGCCACAGGGGACCGACACGAGCAGTACTTC. Translation: CASSPSHATGDRHEQYF.

The chain is built from TRBV6-6 and TRBJ2-7; unclear D gene. The germline gives CDR1 MNHNY, CDR2 SVGAGI (reference sequence). V shed 6 bases and J shed 4 bases, with 10 bases lying between them. The CDR3 consists of 12 residues. CDR3 DNA: TGTGCCAGCAGCCCTCTCGGTTACGAGCAGTACTTC. Translated: CASSPLGYEQYF.

V usage is TRBV2 and J usage is TRBJ2-3; a possible D gene is TRBD2 (6 bases). Germline CDR1 SNHLY, CDR2 FYNNEI. The V end lost 3 bases, the J end lost 0 bases, and 16 bases lay between the germline ends. CDR3 length: 17 residues. This CDR3 reads CASSDGRRASSTDTQYF. The CDR3 DNA reads TGTGCCAGCAGTGATGGTAGGAGGGCCTCTAGCACAGATACGCAGTATTTT. The full variable domain, completed using reference TRBV2 and TRBJ2-3, is EPEVTQTPSHQVTQMGQEVILRCVPISNHLYFYWYRQILGQKVEFLVSFYNNEISEKSEIFDDQFSVERPDGSNFTLKIRSTKLEDSAMYFCASSDGRRASSTDTQYFGPGTRLTVL.

The J gene is TRBJ1-2, the V gene TRBV5-1, with 7 bases aligning to TRBD1. The CDR3 has 14 amino acids. Losses at the gene ends were 7 bases for V and 7 bases for J; bases not matched to a gene: 13. Germline values: CDR1 SGHRS, CDR2 YFSETQ. CDR3 coding DNA: TGCGCCAGCTCCCAGGGGGGTTCGCGCAGTGGCTACACCTTC. Translated: CASSQGGSRSGYTF. The entire variable domain, with the rest obtained from reference TRBV5-1 and TRBJ1-2, is as follows: KAGVTQTPRYLIKTRGQQVTLSCSPISGHRSVSWYQQTPGQGLQFLFEYFSETQRNKGNFPGRFSGRQFSNSRSEMNVSTLELGDSALYLCASSQGGSRSGYTFGSGTRLTVV.

The J gene is TRBJ1-5, the V gene TRBV4-1, with D unresolved. V shed 4 bases and J shed 1 base, with 11 bases lying between them. Germline CDR1 is MGHRA and CDR2 is YSYEKL. The CDR3 length is 15 residues. The CDR3 region has the DNA TGCGCCAGCAGCCCATACTCGGGGAGCAATCAGCCCCAGCATTTT. Translating it yields CASSPYSGSNQPQHF.

The chain links TRBV19 to TRBJ1-5, with TRBD1 identical over 7 bases. The CDR3 has 13 amino acids. Germline CDR1 and CDR2: LNHDA and SQIVND (reference sequence). The J segment lost 6 bases and the V segment lost 2 bases, leaving 1 base of the junction unmatched. The CDR3 region is CASSIPGGQPQHF. As DNA, the CDR3 is TGTGCCAGTAGTATACCAGGGGGTCAGCCCCAGCATTTT.

V is TRBV7-9 and J is TRBJ1-6, with D unclear. Per the germline V gene, CDR1 is SEHNR and CDR2 is FQNEAQ (reference sequence). Trimming pared 4 bases from V and 0 bases from J, leaving 19 bases between. The CDR3 covers 19 residues. CDR3 in DNA: TGTGCCAGCAGCTCTTCAACGCAAGGAGGGAGCTCCTATAATTCACCCCTCCACTTT. This gives the protein CASSSSTQGGSSYNSPLHF.

The CDR3 DNA reads as TGTGCCAGCAGCCCCAGCGGGGGGGCAGGCGATGAGCAGTTCTTC. It translates to CASSPSGGAGDEQFF. The rearrangement uses TRBV7-3 and TRBJ2-1; 10 nucleotides line up with TRBD2. Germline V gene lookup returns CDR1 SGHTA and CDR2 FQGTGA. Unmatched junction bases numbered 9, after V lost 5 bases and J lost 8 bases. This CDR3 comprises 15 residues.